The entry that follows covers one T cell receptor beta chain sequence. The antigen remains undetermined. This specimen comes from a study of T-cell memory formation after mild COVID-19. General study points: That cross-reactive memory joined was suggested by some responding clones appearing in pre-infection memory.

TCRdb analysed the 5' RACE reads with MiXCR anew, one entry per CDR3 protein. The table includes around 310,000 distinct CDR3 sequences, around 15% detected once. The CDR3 contains 14 residues. V shed 7 bases and J shed 2 bases, with 13 bases lying between them. Germline V gene sequence: CDR1 SEHNR, CDR2 FQNEAQ (reference sequence). The sample was PBMCs or a T cell subset sorted from them (not recorded which). The receptor was derived from a man younger than 30 who had mild COVID-19 (a few samples of this study predate the infection). Cell type and time point are not known. This chain links TRBV7-9 with TRBJ2-3, with a possible D match to TRBD1 (6 bases). The CDR3 region has the DNA TGTGCCAGCATGGACAGTCCCTTCACAGATACGCAGTATTTT. Translating gives CASMDSPFTDTQYF.